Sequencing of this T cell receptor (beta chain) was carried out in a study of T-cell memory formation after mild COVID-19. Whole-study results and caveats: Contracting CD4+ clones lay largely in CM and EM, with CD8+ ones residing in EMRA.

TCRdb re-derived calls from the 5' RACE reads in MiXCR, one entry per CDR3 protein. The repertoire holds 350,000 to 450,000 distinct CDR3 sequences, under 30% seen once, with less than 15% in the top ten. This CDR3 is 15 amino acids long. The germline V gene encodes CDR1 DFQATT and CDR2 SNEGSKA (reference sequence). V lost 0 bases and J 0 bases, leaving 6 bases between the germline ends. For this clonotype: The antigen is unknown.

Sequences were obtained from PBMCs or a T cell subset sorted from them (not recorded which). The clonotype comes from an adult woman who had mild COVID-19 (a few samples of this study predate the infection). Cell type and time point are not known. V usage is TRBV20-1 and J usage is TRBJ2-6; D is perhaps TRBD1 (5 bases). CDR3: CSARDDSSGANVLTF. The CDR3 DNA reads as TGCAGTGCTAGAGATGACAGCTCTGGGGCCAACGTCCTGACTTTC.